Below, 19 T cell receptor beta chains from the same sample are listed, as sequenced in a study of blood T cells in healthy people across ages. A J-beta primer mix and a sample-barcoded 5' primer were used in a second PCR of roughly 7 to 12 cycles. TCRdb recomputed calls from the 5' RACE reads with MiXCR, one row per CDR3 protein. Counted here are hundreds of thousands of distinct CDR3 sequences, around 25% occurring once; the ten biggest clones make up roughly a tenth. These same data were also listed under a study on T cells of mothers and their children.

Sequencing used blood. The receptor source for this set is a boy younger than 18 in good health.

In this sample, this clonotype turned up a few times. V and J are TRBV12-3 or TRBV12-4 and TRBJ2-7, with 7 bases identical to TRBD1. The CDR3 has 15 amino acids. V was clipped by 1 base and J by 3 bases; unmatched bases: 6. CDR3 nucleotide sequence: TGTGCCAGCAGTTTAGAGGACAGGTCCAACTACGAGCAGTACTTC. This encodes CASSLEDRSNYEQYF.

The V and J genes are TRBV5-1 and TRBJ2-3; tentative D call: TRBD2 (5 bases). Per the germline V gene, CDR1 is SGHRS and CDR2 is YFSETQ. The CDR3 is 16 amino acids. Trimming cost V 3 bases and J 4 bases, with 18 bases left between them. CDR3 amino acids: CASSSLWSSEADTQYF. The CDR3 DNA reads as TGCGCCAGCAGCTCTCTGTGGAGCTCGGAGGCAGATACGCAGTATTTT.

The V and J genes are TRBV12-3 or TRBV12-4 and TRBJ1-5, with a possible D match to TRBD1 (5 bases). The CDR3 consists of 15 residues. V lost 8 bases and J lost 7, with 21 bases in between. The CDR3 DNA reads TGTGCCAGCGCCCATTCTGACAGTTTCAGCCAGCCCCAGCATTTT. This codes for CASAHSDSFSQPQHF.

The chain has TRBV2 and TRBJ2-5; D perhaps matches TRBD2 (6 bases). The closer fit of TRBJ2-1 to the DNA end suggests the J call may be wrong. CDR1 is SNHLY, CDR2 FYNNEI, per germline. The CDR3 contains 15 residues. CDR3 loop: CASSYGTRTYNEQFF. In DNA, the CDR3 is TGTGCCAGCAGTTATGGGACTCGAACCTACAATGAGCAGTTCTTC.

This clonotype turned up a few times. The V call is TRBV7-6, the J call TRBJ2-5; D not resolved. Trimming removed 5 bases from V and 0 bases from J, with 10 bases in between. The germline CDR1 and CDR2 sequences are SGHVS and FNYEAQ. The CDR3 contains 14 residues. This CDR3 reads CASSPKPNQETQYF. The DNA of the CDR3 is TGTGCCAGCAGCCCTAAACCGAACCAAGAGACCCAGTACTTC.

This clonotype was recorded a few times. This chain joins TRBV28 and TRBJ2-1, with TRBD2 as a possible D gene (5 bases). This CDR3 contains 14 residues. Germline V gene sequence: CDR1 MDHEN, CDR2 SYDVKM. V gave up 3 bases and J gave up 7 bases, with 13 bases separating them. The CDR3 coding sequence is TGTGCCAGCAGTTTGAGGATTACGGGGAATGAGCAGTTCTTC. It codes for CASSLRITGNEQFF.

J is TRBJ2-6 and V is TRBV6-1; TRBD2 aligns across 7 bases. This CDR3 has 18 residues. Unmatched junction bases numbered 6, after V lost 0 bases and J lost 1 base. CDR1 and CDR2 (germline): MNHNS, SASEGT. The CDR3, as DNA: TGTGCCAGCAGTGAAGCAAATTGGGAGGGGTCTGGGGCCAACGTCCTGACTTTC. Protein: CASSEANWEGSGANVLTF.

In this sample, this clonotype turned up many times. The gene calls are TRBV29-1 and TRBJ2-7, with 12 bases identical to TRBD2. The CDR3 is made up of 14 amino acids. Trimming took 6 bases from V and 0 from J; bases not matched to a gene: 3. Germline CDR1 reads SQVTM; CDR2 reads ANQGSEA. CDR3: CSVGGLAGSYEQYF. Written as DNA, the CDR3 is TGCAGCGTGGGGGGACTAGCGGGCTCCTACGAGCAGTACTTC.

The genes are TRBV25-1 and TRBJ2-5; 12 bases are shared with TRBD1. This CDR3 is built from 16 residues. The germline CDR1 and CDR2 sequences are MGHDK and SYGVNS. J lost 4 bases, V lost 3 bases, and 6 bases had no gene match. In DNA, the CDR3 is TGTGCCAGCAGTGACCCGGGACAGGGGGCGGGAGAGACCCAGTACTTC. This encodes CASSDPGQGAGETQYF.

This clonotype was recorded a few times. V usage is TRBV5-5 and J usage is TRBJ2-1, with D perhaps given as TRBD1 or TRBD2 (5 bases each). Germline V gene lookup returns CDR1 SGHKS and CDR2 YYEKEE (reference sequence). CDR3 size: 16 residues. With 2 bases removed from V and 0 bases from J, the gap between germline ends came to 12 bases. The CDR3, as DNA: TGTGCCAGCAGCTTCGACGGGACCAGCTCCTACAATGAGCAGTTCTTC. This encodes CASSFDGTSSYNEQFF.

This clonotype has more than one count but fewer than ten. V and J are TRBV4-1 and TRBJ2-1; D unresolved. CDR1 and CDR2 from the germline V gene are MGHRA and YSYEKL. The CDR3 has 12 residues. V shed 11 bases and J shed 7 bases, with 15 bases lying between them. The chain's CDR3 is CAVRNSLNEQFF. Here the CDR3 DNA reads TGCGCCGTCAGAAATTCCCTTAATGAGCAGTTCTTC.

This clonotype was seen repeatedly, ten times or more. V usage is TRBV29-1 and J usage is TRBJ2-5; D could derive from TRBD1 or TRBD2 (7 bases each). Looked up from germline, CDR1 is SQVTM and CDR2 is ANQGSEA. V shed 6 bases and J shed 5 bases, with 16 bases lying between them. The CDR3 covers 13 residues. The CDR3 protein is CSVGLPGGETQYF. For the CDR3, the DNA is TGCAGCGTGGGACTACCAGGGGGGGAGACCCAGTACTTC.

This clonotype came up a few times. V is TRBV10-3 and J is TRBJ2-7, with D tentatively TRBD1 (5 bases). Trimming stripped 4 bases from V and 2 bases from J, with 9 bases between. From germline, CDR1 is ENHRY and CDR2 SYGVKD. The CDR3 totals 13 residues. CDR3: CAISGGTPYEQYF. The CDR3 DNA reads TGTGCCATCAGTGGGGGCACCCCCTACGAGCAGTACTTC.

The chain combines TRBV5-5 with TRBJ2-3, with 7 nucleotides matching TRBD1. There are 16 residues in the CDR3. Trimming cost V 4 bases and J 0 bases; bases outside gene matches: 8. The germline gives CDR1 SGHKS, CDR2 YYEKEE (reference sequence). CDR3: CASSPRQGASTDTQYF. CDR3 nucleotides: TGTGCCAGCAGCCCACGACAGGGAGCGAGCACAGATACGCAGTATTTT.

Only a few counts were recorded for this clonotype. This chain connects TRBV6-1 to TRBJ2-1; 13 nucleotides align to TRBD2. The J call could be wrong; TRBJ2-5 is a better fit for the DNA end. The V gene's germline CDR1 is MNHNS and CDR2 SASEGT. The CDR3 has 15 residues. CDR3 DNA: TGTGCCAGCAGTGGACTAGCGGGGGGACCAGAGACCCAGTACTTC. Its translation is CASSGLAGGPETQYF.

Only a few counts were recorded for this clonotype. The rearrangement joins TRBV6-5 to TRBJ1-5; tentative D call: TRBD1 (5 bases). The ends were cut back, 6 bases at V and 0 bases at J, with 12 bases in the middle. Germline V CDR1 and CDR2: MNHEY, SVGAGI. CDR3 length equals 15 residues. CDR3 loop: CASRPDSYSNQPQHF. CDR3 DNA sequence: TGTGCCAGCAGACCCGACAGCTATAGCAATCAGCCCCAGCATTTT.

V is TRBV5-1 and J is TRBJ2-1; TRBD2 matches 14 bases. The CDR3 runs to 18 residues. The junction had 11 bases not matched to a gene; V was cut back by 5 bases and J by 4 bases. CDR1 and CDR2 from the germline V gene are SGHRS and YFSETQ. DNA of the CDR3: TGCGCCAGCAGTTCCGGGACTAGCGGGAGTGTGAAATACAATGAGCAGTTCTTC. The encoded protein is CASSSGTSGSVKYNEQFF.

This sequence joins TRBV11-2 and TRBJ2-3; D perhaps matches TRBD2 (5 bases). The germline gives CDR1 SGHAT, CDR2 FQNNGV. The V and J ends lost 1 base and 4 bases respectively, with 12 bases between them. The CDR3 has 15 residues. CDR3 sequence: CASSLVGSVADTQYF. The CDR3 DNA follows: TGTGCCAGCAGCTTAGTCGGTAGCGTAGCAGATACGCAGTATTTT. Full variable domain (remainder filled in from reference TRBV11-2 and TRBJ2-3): EAGVAQSPRYKIIEKRQSVAFWCNPISGHATLYWYQQILGQGPKLLIQFQNNGVVDDSQLPKDRFSAERLKGVDSTLKIQPAKLEDSAVYLCASSLVGSVADTQYFGPGTRLTVL.

The chain joins TRBV29-1 to TRBJ1-1; 8 nucleotides agree with TRBD1. There are 13 residues in the CDR3. V trimming: 5 bases; J trimming: 1 base; junction bases outside the gene matches: 3. Germline V CDR1 and CDR2: SQVTM, ANQGSEA. The CDR3 protein is CSVYGQGNTEAFF. In DNA, the CDR3 is TGCAGCGTTTACGGACAGGGGAACACTGAAGCTTTCTTT.